One sample yielded the 16 T cell receptor beta chains listed below, sequenced in a study of cytomegalovirus exposure and HLA in healthy donors. PCR used 60 Vbeta primers and 13 Jbeta primers. Clones were read by immunoSEQ multiplex PCR, and TCRdb kept only the in-frame ones, dropping some. This repertoire shows 150,000 to 180,000 clones, 70% to 80% found once; its top ten account for roughly 7.1%. Sequenced input: PBMCs. These receptors came from a man aged 25 to 40 in good health and CMV-seropositive.

The V gene is TRBV4-2, the J gene TRBJ1-1, with D perhaps matching TRBD1 (6 bases). From germline, CDR1 is LGHNA and CDR2 YNFKEQ. The CDR3 covers 14 residues. V was pared by 4 bases and J by 1 base, with 10 bases between. The CDR3: CASSRRTENTEAFF. The CDR3 bases are TGTGCCAGCAGCCGACGGACAGAGAACACTGAAGCTTTCTTT.

CDR3 DNA sequence: TGTGCCAGCAGGTCCTCCGGGACTAGATCCGAGCAGTACTTC. This codes for CASRSSGTRSEQYF. V usage is TRBV5-4 and J usage is TRBJ2-7, with 8 bases that match TRBD2. The CDR3 sequence is 14 residues long. Unmatched junction bases numbered 10, after V lost 5 bases and J lost 6 bases. The germline V gene encodes CDR1 SGHNT and CDR2 YYREEE (reference sequence).

The V call is TRBV14, the J call TRBJ1-1; D gene unclear. Between the trimmed V and J ends, which lost 4 bases and 4 bases, there was a span of 13 bases. CDR1 and CDR2 (germline): SGHDN, FVKESK. This CDR3 has 14 residues. The CDR3 loop is CASSRLPRGTEAFF. The CDR3 DNA sequence: TGTGCCAGCAGCCGCCTCCCACGGGGCACTGAAGCTTTCTTT.

Many counts were recorded for this clone. V is TRBV6-5 and J is TRBJ2-3, with TRBD2 matching 9 bases. V dropped 2 bases and J dropped 6; count of bases not matched to a gene: 9. This CDR3 is 16 amino acids long. Germline CDR1 MNHEY, CDR2 SVGAGI. CDR3 coding DNA: TGTGCCAGCAGTTACGGGGGTAGCGGGGGAGCGGATACGCAGTATTTT. Translated, it gives CASSYGGSGGADTQYF.

V and J are TRBV30 and TRBJ1-1; the D is unclear. The CDR3 covers 11 residues. The V end lost 6 bases, the J end lost 1 base, and 6 bases lay between the germline ends. Germline values: CDR1 GTSNPN, CDR2 SVGIG (reference sequence). The CDR3 DNA reads as TGTGCCTGTGAGGGGAACACTGAAGCTTTCTTT. Its protein is CACEGNTEAFF.

The table lists this clone with a few counts. The chain couples TRBV6-5 to TRBJ1-1, with D possibly being TRBD1 (6 bases). Looked up from germline, CDR1 is MNHEY and CDR2 is SVGAGI. The CDR3 extends over 13 amino acids. V was clipped by 2 bases and J by 3 bases, with 7 bases between them. As DNA, the CDR3 is TGTGCCAGCAGTTACGGGGGCGACACTGAAGCTTTCTTT. Protein sequence: CASSYGGDTEAFF.

This clone was detected a few times. The V call is TRBV27, the J call TRBJ1-5, with 10 nucleotides matching TRBD1. Germline trimming cut 6 bases from V and 7 bases from J; bases unmatched to any gene: 3. Germline assignment: CDR1 MNHEY and CDR2 SMNVEV (reference sequence). The CDR3 length is 13 residues. The CDR3, as DNA: TGTGCCAGCAGGGGGACAGGGGAACAGCCCCAGCATTTT. It codes for CASRGTGEQPQHF.

The chain has TRBV7-2 and TRBJ2-3; TRBD2 matches 10 bases. CDR1 and CDR2 (germline): SGHTA, FQGNSA. V shed 5 bases and J 3 bases; nucleotides not matched to a gene: 2. The CDR3 totals 14 residues. The CDR3 region is CASSPGLATDTQYF. CDR3 bases: TGTGCCAGCAGCCCGGGACTAGCGACAGATACGCAGTATTTT. Together with reference TRBV7-2 and TRBJ2-3, the CDR3 gives the full variable domain: GAGVSQSPSNKVTEKGKDVELRCDPISGHTALYWYRQSLGQGLEFLIYFQGNSAPDKSGLPSDRFSAERTGGSVSTLTIQRTQQEDSAVYLCASSPGLATDTQYFGPGTRLTVL.

This rearrangement joins TRBV10-1 to TRBJ2-7; no clear D. Trimming took off 0 bases at V and 0 bases at J, with 3 bases between the two ends. The germline CDR1 and CDR2 sequences are WNHNN and SYGVQD (reference sequence). This CDR3 region has 13 residues. The CDR3 DNA reads TGCGCCAGCAGTGAGTCTAGCTCCTACGAGCAGTACTTC. Amino acids: CASSESSSYEQYF.

This clone was seen only once. The V call is TRBV28, the J call TRBJ1-5; TRBD1 is a possible D gene (6 bases). The germline gives CDR1 MDHEN, CDR2 SYDVKM. The CDR3 is made up of 15 amino acids. The V and J ends lost 1 base and 1 base respectively, with 8 bases between them. Here the CDR3 reads CASSLSDSSNQPQHF. CDR3 DNA: TGTGCCAGCAGTTTATCGGACAGCAGCAATCAGCCCCAGCATTTT.

The CDR3 region has the DNA TGCAGCGGGAGACAGGGAACCGGGGAGCTGTTTTTT. It specifies CSGRQGTGELFF. The gene calls are TRBV29-1 and TRBJ2-2; 7 bases are shared with TRBD1. The germline CDR1 and CDR2 sequences are SQVTM and ANQGSEA. There are 12 residues in the CDR3. V trimming: 7 bases; J trimming: 5 bases; junction bases outside the gene matches: 4.

This chain joins TRBV7-9 and TRBJ2-7, with TRBD1 matching over 9 bases. From germline, CDR1 is SEHNR and CDR2 FQNEAQ (reference sequence). The CDR3 is 13 residues long. V lost 5 bases and J lost 3; bases outside the gene matches: 2. In DNA, the CDR3 is TGTGCCAGCAGCCCGGACAGGGGCTACGAGCAGTACTTC. Amino acids: CASSPDRGYEQYF.

This clone was seen just once. V and J are TRBV9 and TRBJ2-1, with 13 bases lining up with TRBD2. V dropped 4 bases and J dropped 0; count of bases not matched to a gene: 7. The germline CDR1 and CDR2 sequences are SGDLS and YYNGEE. The CDR3 extends over 18 amino acids. CDR3 residues: CASSLGTSGTSSYNEQFF. As DNA, the CDR3 is TGTGCCAGCAGCCTTGGGACTAGCGGGACGAGCTCCTACAATGAGCAGTTCTTC.

This chain connects TRBV5-1 to TRBJ2-7; 10 bases fit TRBD1. The J segment lost 2 bases and the V segment lost 0 bases, leaving 8 bases of the junction unmatched. There are 17 residues in the CDR3. Germline CDR1 SGHRS, CDR2 YFSETQ. CDR3 sequence: CASSLEGQGFVTYEQYF. In DNA form, the CDR3 reads TGCGCCAGCAGCTTGGAGGGACAGGGGTTCGTCACCTACGAGCAGTACTTC. The entire variable domain, with the rest obtained from reference TRBV5-1 and TRBJ2-7, is as follows: KAGVTQTPRYLIKTRGQQVTLSCSPISGHRSVSWYQQTPGQGLQFLFEYFSETQRNKGNFPGRFSGRQFSNSRSEMNVSTLELGDSALYLCASSLEGQGFVTYEQYFGPGTRLTVT.

The chain links TRBV28 to TRBJ2-3; 9 nucleotides line up with TRBD2. CDR3 size: 15 residues. CDR1 and CDR2 from the germline V gene are MDHEN and SYDVKM. The V gene end was trimmed by 5 bases and the J gene end by 3 bases; junction bases not matched to a gene: 6. For the CDR3, the DNA is TGTGCCAGCAGTGCTCCGGGACTAGCAACAGATACGCAGTATTTT. Residues: CASSAPGLATDTQYF.

This chain uses TRBV2 with TRBJ1-5; D gene ambiguous. With 4 bases removed from V and 9 bases from J, the gap between germline ends came to 7 bases. This CDR3 has 11 residues. The V gene's germline CDR1 is SNHLY and CDR2 FYNNEI. Here the CDR3 DNA reads TGTGCCAGCAGTGTTCGGGGGCCCCAGCATTTT. This encodes CASSVRGPQHF.